This T cell receptor beta chain was observed in a study of T cells in Graves' hyperthyroidism and ophthalmopathy. Newly diagnosed hyperthyroidism patients aged 18 to 65 years had disease lasting under 2 months. V gave up 2 bases and J gave up 6 bases, with 11 bases separating them. Germline-derived CDR1 and CDR2 are LNHDA and SQIVND (reference sequence). This CDR3 has 14 amino acids. Amplification of TCR beta CDR3 regions used RNA as the template. The HTBI primer set was used in a first-round RT-PCR of the TCR CDR3. TCRdb redid the calling of the multiplex PCR reads with MiXCR, one entry per CDR3 protein. The data contain some 360,000 distinct CDR3 sequences, roughly 14% of them singletons.

The rearrangement uses TRBV19 and TRBJ1-5; the D gene is possibly TRBD1 (5 bases). The specimen was blood. The receptor's source is a woman aged 60-75 years with Graves' hyperthyroidism. The CDR3 sequence: CASSIQGMGQPQHF. CDR3 sequence (DNA): TGTGCCAGTAGTATACAGGGAATGGGTCAGCCCCAGCATTTT.